This T cell receptor beta chain was sequenced in a study of cytotoxic CD8 clonotypes in ibrutinib-treated CLL. Sequencing was performed with immunoSEQ multiplex PCR; in TCRdb, only in-frame clones are kept and a portion is missing. Of around 160,000 clones listed, approximately 77% are singletons. This clone has only one observation. The CDR3 has 11 residues. The V gene's germline CDR1 is DFQATT and CDR2 SNEGSKA (reference sequence). V was pared by 6 bases and J by 5 bases, with 10 bases between. The sample was PBMCs, taken after 12 months of ibrutinib treatment. This receptor was identified in a human donor with chronic lymphocytic leukemia. The genes are TRBV20-1 and TRBJ2-5, with TRBD2 as a possible D gene (5 bases). CDR3 sequence reads: CSARTGETQYF. CDR3 coding DNA: TGCAGTGCCCGGACTGGGGAGACCCAGTACTTC.